The T cell receptor (beta chain) under discussion was sequenced for a study of blood T cell repertoires in COVID-19. V lost 0 bases and J lost 4, with 4 bases in between. From germline, CDR1 is SGDLS and CDR2 YYNGEE. The CDR3 has 13 residues. This clone was counted only a few times. Only in-frame clones appear in the TCRdb table, and some are missing; sequencing was by immunoSEQ multiplex PCR. The sample holds roughly 40,000 clones; around 83% are singletons and the top ten take approximately 59%. The receptor was derived from a man in his 70s with acute or convalescent COVID-19. The source material was peripheral blood. The V call is TRBV9, the J call TRBJ2-2; D unclear. The CDR3, as DNA: TGTGCCAGCAGCGTAGCGGTCACCGGGGAGCTGTTTTTT. Translating gives CASSVAVTGELFF. The full variable domain, rest sourced from reference TRBV9 and TRBJ2-2, is DSGVTQTPKHLITATGQRVTLRCSPRSGDLSVYWYQQSLDQGLQFLIQYYNGEERAKGNILERFSAQQFPDLHSELNLSSLELGDSALYFCASSVAVTGELFFGEGSRLTVL.